The rows below give T cell receptor beta chains drawn from one sample of a study of prognosis after radiotherapy for stage I lung cancer. From the multiplex PCR reads, TCRdb called clonotypes with MiXCR, one entry per CDR3 protein. Of 13,000 or so distinct CDR3 sequences in the sample, around 50% were seen once. The source material was PBMCs, sampled before or after stereotactic body radiation therapy (not recorded which). The receptor set was obtained from a donor aged 50 or older with non-small cell lung cancer. The CDR3 runs from the conserved cysteine through the conserved F or W.

j_gene,v_gene,CDR3aa
TRBJ2-1,TRBV5-8,CASSPLAGYNEQFF
TRBJ2-1,TRBV6-2/TRBV6-3,CASSLSGGAGLQFEQFF
TRBJ2-5,TRBV29-1,CSSKGPQETQYF
TRBJ2-2,TRBV24-1,CATRSGQGDTGELFF
TRBJ1-2,TRBV29-1,CSVEDRDGYTF
TRBJ1-1,TRBV9,CVSSPRQRGNTEAFF
TRBJ2-7,TRBV4-3,CASSQGQGSRYEQYF
TRBJ2-7,TRBV15,CATSRDLSTRGYEQYF
TRBJ2-5,TRBV5-5,CASSLRISGTQETQYF
TRBJ2-7,TRBV14,CASSQVMGASDEQYF
TRBJ1-2,TRBV7-2,CASSPTVYGYTF
TRBJ1-1,TRBV20-1,CSATDNPEPFF
TRBJ2-6,TRBV7-9,CASSGVGRANVLTF
TRBJ2-7,TRBV19,CASSVAGQSSYEQYF
TRBJ2-1,TRBV11-2,CASSPSVQTSSRNEQFF
TRBJ2-5,TRBV15,CATSREAPGQRFLAQYF
TRBJ2-7,TRBV19,CASKPPGEAYEQYF
TRBJ2-5,TRBV28,CASSFSSPRVQETQYF
TRBJ2-2,TRBV27,CASRDRAMGTGELFF
TRBJ2-7,TRBV5-1,CASSLGETVSEQYF
TRBJ2-7,TRBV7-8,CASSSMWVGTSSYEQYF
TRBJ2-5,TRBV7-3,CASSRQGRDQETQYF
TRBJ2-1,TRBV19,CASSGGRYNEQFF
TRBJ1-1,TRBV19,CASSGTENTEAFF
TRBJ2-1,TRBV6-1,CASCPRREINEQFF
TRBJ2-3,TRBV11-1,CASSRGLAGGGTDTQYF
TRBJ2-5,TRBV6-5,CASSYRRLAGGPFGETQYF
TRBJ2-7,TRBV30,CAWTAGILTYEQYF
TRBJ2-1,TRBV4-2,CASSQDLGNEQFF
TRBJ1-5,TRBV29-1,CGVADSFNQPQNF
TRBJ2-1,TRBV7-2,CVSSFASGSYNEQFF
TRBJ2-1,TRBV6-4,CASSQTGTGVAYEQFF
TRBJ2-7,TRBV7-8,CASRESGSWVYEQYF
TRBJ2-7,TRBV24-1,CATSDPRKGGSYEQYF
TRBJ2-1,TRBV6-5,CASSYAGTRLSNEQFF
TRBJ1-2,TRBV20-1,CSASDGFQGNYGYTF
TRBJ2-1,TRBV27,CASSTAGGYNEQFF